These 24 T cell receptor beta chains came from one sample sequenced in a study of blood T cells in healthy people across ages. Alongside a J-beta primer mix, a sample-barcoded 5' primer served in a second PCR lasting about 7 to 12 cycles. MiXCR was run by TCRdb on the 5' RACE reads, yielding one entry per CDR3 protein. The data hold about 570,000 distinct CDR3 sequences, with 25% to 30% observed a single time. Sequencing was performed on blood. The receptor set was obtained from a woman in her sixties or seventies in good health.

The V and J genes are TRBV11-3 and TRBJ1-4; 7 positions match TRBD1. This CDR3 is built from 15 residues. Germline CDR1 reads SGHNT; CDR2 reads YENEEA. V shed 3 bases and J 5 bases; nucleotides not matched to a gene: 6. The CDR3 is CASSFPGTANEKLFF. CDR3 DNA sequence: TGTGCCAGCAGCTTTCCCGGGACAGCAAATGAAAAACTGTTTTTT.

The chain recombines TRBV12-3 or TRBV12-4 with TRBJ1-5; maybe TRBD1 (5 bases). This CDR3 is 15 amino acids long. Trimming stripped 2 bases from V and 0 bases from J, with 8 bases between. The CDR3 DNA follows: TGTGCCAGCAGTTTATGGGGCAGTAGCAATCAGCCCCAGCATTTT. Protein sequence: CASSLWGSSNQPQHF.

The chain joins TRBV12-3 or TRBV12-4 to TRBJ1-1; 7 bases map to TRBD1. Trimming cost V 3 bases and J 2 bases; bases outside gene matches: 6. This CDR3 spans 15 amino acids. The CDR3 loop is CASSLRRGRNTEAFF. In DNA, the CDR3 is TGTGCCAGCAGTTTGAGAAGGGGGCGTAACACTGAAGCTTTCTTT.

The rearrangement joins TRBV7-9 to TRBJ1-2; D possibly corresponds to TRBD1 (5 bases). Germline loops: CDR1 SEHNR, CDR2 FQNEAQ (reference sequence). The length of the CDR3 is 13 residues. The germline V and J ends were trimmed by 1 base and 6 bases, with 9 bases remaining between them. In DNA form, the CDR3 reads TGTGCCAGCAGCTTAGTCGGGACGGATGGCTACACCTTC. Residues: CASSLVGTDGYTF.

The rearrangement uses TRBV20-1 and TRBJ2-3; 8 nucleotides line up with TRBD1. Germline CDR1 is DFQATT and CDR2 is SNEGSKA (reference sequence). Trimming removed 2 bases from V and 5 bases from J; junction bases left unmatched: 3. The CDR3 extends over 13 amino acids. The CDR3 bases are TGCAGTGCTAGACAGGGGGCGGGAGATACGCAGTATTTT. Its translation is CSARQGAGDTQYF.

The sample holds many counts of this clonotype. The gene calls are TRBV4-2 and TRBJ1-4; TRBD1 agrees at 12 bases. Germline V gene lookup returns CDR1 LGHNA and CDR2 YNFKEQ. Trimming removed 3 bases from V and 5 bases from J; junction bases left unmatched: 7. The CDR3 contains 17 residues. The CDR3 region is CASSHRGTGGPNEKLFF. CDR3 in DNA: TGTGCCAGCAGCCATAGAGGGACAGGGGGCCCCAATGAAAAACTGTTTTTT.

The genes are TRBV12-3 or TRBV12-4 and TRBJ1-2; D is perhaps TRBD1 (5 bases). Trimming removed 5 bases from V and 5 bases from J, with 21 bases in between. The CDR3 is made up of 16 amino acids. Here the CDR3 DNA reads TGTGCCAGCAGTCGTGGACAATCTCGGGGTAATTATGGCTACACCTTC. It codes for CASSRGQSRGNYGYTF.

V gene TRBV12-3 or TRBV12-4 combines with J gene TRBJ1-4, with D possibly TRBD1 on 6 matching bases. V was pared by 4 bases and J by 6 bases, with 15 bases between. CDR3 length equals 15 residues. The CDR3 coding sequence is TGTGCCAGCAGTTCAGTCCGGGACATCTATGAAAAACTGTTTTTT. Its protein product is CASSSVRDIYEKLFF.

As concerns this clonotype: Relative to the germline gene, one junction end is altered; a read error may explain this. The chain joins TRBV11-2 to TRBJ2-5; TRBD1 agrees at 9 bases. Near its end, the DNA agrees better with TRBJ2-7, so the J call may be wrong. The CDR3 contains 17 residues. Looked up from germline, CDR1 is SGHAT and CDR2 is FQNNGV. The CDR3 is CVSSTQRSRDRVYEQYF. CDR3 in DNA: TGTGTCAGCAGTACTCAAAGGTCCCGGGACAGGGTCTACGAGCAGTACTTC.

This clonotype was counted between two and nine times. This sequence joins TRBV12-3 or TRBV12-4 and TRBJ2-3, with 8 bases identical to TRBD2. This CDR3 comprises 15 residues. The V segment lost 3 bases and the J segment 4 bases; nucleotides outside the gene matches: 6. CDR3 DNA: TGTGCCAGCAGTTTGCGGGGGGCCCTCGCAGATACGCAGTATTTT. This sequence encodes CASSLRGALADTQYF.

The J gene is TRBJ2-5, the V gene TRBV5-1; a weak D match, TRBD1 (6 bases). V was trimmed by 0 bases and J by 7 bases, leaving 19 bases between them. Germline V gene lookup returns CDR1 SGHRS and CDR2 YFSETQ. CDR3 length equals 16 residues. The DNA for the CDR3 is TGCGCCAGCAGCTTGGTAGGACAGTCGGCTATAGGGACCCAGTACTTC. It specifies CASSLVGQSAIGTQYF.

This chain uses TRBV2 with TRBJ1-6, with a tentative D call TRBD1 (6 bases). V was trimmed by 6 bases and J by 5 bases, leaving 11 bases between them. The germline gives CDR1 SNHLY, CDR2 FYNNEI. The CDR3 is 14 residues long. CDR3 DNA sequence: TGTGCCAGCAGACAACGGACAGATAATTCACCCCTCCACTTT. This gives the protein CASRQRTDNSPLHF.

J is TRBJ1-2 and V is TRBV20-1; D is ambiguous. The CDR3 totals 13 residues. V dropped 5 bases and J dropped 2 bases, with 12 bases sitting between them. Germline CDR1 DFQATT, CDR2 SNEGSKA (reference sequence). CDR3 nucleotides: TGCAGTGCTCCGACGGATGGAAACTATGGCTACACCTTC. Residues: CSAPTDGNYGYTF.

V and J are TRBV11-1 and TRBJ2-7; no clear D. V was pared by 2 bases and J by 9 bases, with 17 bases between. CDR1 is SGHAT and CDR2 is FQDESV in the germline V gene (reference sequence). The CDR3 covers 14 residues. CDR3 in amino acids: CASSLTAGTMGQYF. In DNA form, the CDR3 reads TGTGCCAGCAGCTTAACGGCAGGCACGATGGGGCAGTACTTC.

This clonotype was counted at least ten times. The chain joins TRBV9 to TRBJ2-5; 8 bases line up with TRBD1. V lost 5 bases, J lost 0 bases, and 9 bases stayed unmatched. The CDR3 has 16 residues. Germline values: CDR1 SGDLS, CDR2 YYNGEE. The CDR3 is CASSDLGQEHQETQYF. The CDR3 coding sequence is TGTGCCAGCAGTGACTTGGGACAGGAACACCAAGAGACCCAGTACTTC.

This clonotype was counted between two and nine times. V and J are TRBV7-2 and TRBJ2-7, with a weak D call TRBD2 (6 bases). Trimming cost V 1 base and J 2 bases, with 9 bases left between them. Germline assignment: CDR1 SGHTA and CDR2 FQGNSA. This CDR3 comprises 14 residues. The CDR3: CASSLERATYEQYF. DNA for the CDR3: TGTGCCAGCAGCTTAGAGCGGGCCACCTACGAGCAGTACTTC.

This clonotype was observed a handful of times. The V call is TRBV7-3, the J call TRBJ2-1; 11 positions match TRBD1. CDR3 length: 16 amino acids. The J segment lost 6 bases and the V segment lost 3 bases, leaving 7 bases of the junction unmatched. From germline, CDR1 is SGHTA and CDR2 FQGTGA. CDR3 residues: CASSFFGQGALNEQFF. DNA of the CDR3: TGTGCCAGCAGCTTTTTCGGACAGGGGGCTCTCAATGAGCAGTTCTTC.

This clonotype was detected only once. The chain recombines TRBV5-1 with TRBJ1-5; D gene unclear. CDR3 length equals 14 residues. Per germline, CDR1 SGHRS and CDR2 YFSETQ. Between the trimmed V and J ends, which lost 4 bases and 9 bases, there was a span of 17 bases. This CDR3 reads CASSPDHGGGPQHF. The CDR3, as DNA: TGCGCCAGCAGCCCGGACCACGGAGGAGGGCCCCAGCATTTT.

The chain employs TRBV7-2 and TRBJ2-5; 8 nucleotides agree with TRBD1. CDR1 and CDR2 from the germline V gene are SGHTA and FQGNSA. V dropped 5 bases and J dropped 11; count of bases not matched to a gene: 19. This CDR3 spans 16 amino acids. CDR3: CASSRDRRSTTYGQYF. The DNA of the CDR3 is TGTGCCAGCAGCCGGGACAGGAGATCAACCACTTACGGGCAGTACTTC.

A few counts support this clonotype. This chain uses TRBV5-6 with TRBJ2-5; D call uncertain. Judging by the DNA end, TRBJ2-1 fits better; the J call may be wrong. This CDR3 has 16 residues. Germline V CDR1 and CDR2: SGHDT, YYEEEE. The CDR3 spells CASSLVGRRANNEQFF. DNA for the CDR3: TGTGCCAGCAGCTTGGTTGGACGACGGGCGAACAATGAGCAGTTCTTC.

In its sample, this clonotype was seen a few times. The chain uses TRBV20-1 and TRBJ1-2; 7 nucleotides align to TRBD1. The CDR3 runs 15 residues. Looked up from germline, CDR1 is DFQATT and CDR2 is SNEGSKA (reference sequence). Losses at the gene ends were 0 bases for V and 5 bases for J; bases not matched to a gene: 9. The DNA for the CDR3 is TGCAGTGCTAGAGATCGACAGGGTCCGGAATATGGCTACACCTTC. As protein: CSARDRQGPEYGYTF.

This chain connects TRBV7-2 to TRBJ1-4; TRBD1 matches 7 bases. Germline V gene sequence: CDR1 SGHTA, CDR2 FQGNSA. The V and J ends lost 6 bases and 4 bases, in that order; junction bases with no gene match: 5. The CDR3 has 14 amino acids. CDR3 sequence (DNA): TGTGCCAGCAGGAGGGGACAGATTAATGAAAAACTGTTTTTT. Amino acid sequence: CASRRGQINEKLFF. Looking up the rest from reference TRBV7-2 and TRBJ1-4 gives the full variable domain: GAGVSQSPSNKVTEKGKDVELRCDPISGHTALYWYRQSLGQGLEFLIYFQGNSAPDKSGLPSDRFSAERTGGSVSTLTIQRTQQEDSAVYLCASRRGQINEKLFFGSGTQLSVL.

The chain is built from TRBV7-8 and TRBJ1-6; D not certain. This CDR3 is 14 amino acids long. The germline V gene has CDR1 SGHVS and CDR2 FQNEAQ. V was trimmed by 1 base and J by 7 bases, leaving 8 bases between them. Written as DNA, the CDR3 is TGTGCCAGCAGCTTAGGCGGCAGAAATTCACCCCTCCACTTT. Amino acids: CASSLGGRNSPLHF.

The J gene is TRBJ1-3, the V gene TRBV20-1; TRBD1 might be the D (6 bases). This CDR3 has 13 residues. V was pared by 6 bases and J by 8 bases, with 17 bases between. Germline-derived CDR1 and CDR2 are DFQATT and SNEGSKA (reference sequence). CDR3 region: CSASGARGDTIYF. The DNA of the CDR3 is TGCAGTGCCTCGGGGGCTCGAGGGGACACCATATATTTT.